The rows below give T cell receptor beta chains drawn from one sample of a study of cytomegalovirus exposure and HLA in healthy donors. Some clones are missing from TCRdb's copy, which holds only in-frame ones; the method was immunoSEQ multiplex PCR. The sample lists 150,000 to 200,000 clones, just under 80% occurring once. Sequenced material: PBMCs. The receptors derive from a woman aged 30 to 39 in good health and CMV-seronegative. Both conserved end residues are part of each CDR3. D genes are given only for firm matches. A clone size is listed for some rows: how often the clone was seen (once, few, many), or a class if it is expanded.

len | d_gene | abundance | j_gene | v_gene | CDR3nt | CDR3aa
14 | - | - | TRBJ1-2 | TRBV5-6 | TGTGCCAGCAGCTTGGATAACAAAAACTATGGCTACACCTTC | CASSLDNKNYGYTF
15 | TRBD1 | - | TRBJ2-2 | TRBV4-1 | TGCGCCAGCAGCCCAACAGGGGGTAACACCGGGGAGCTGTTTTTT | CASSPTGGNTGELFF
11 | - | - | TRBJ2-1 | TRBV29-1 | TGCAGCGTTCGCCCATCGGAGGGGCAGTTCTTC | CSVRPSEGQFF
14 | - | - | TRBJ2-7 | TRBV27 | TGTGCCAGCAGTTTACAGGGGGGTTCGGACGAGCAGTACTTC | CASSLQGGSDEQYF
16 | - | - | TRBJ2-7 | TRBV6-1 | TGTGCCAGCAGTGATCCAGGACAAGGGCGAGGCTACGAGCAGTACTTC | CASSDPGQGRGYEQYF
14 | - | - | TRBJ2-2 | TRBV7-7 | TGTGCCAGCAGCCCTAGCAGGGGCACCGGGGAGCTGTTTTTT | CASSPSRGTGELFF
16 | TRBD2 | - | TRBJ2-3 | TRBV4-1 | TGCGCCAGCAGCCAAGCGCGGGGGGGCGTCCCAGATACGCAGTATTTT | CASSQARGGVPDTQYF
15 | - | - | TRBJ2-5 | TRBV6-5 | TGTGCCAGCAGCCTATCACAGGGTTTGAGGGAGACCCAGTACTTC | CASSLSQGLRETQYF
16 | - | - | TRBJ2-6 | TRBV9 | TGTGCCAGCAGCGCCAGGGCCTACTCTGGGGCCAACGTCCTGACTTTC | CASSARAYSGANVLTF
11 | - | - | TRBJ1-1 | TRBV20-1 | TGCAGTGCTAGACACCGGGATGAGGCTTTCTTT | CSARHRDEAFF
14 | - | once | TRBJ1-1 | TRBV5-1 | TGCGCCAGCAGCTTGGTACAGTGGAACACTGAAGCTTTCTTT | CASSLVQWNTEAFF
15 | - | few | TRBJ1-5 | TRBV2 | TGTGCCAGCAGTGAGTTGTCTAATAGCAATCAGCCCCAGCATTTT | CASSELSNSNQPQHF
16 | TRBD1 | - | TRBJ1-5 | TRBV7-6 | TGTGCCAGCAGCTTAGGAGGGGGCGGTGGCAATCAGCCCCAGCATTTT | CASSLGGGGGNQPQHF
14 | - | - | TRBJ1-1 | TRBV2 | TGTGCCAGCAGTGAGGACAGCATGAACACTGAAGCTTTCTTT | CASSEDSMNTEAFF
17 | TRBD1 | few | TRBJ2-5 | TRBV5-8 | TGTGCCAGCAGCAAATACAAAAACAGGGGGCGTGGGGAGACCCAGTACTTC | CASSKYKNRGRGETQYF
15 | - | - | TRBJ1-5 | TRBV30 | TGTGCCTGGAGTGTCCCGGGACATCCTAATCAGCCCCAGCATTTT | CAWSVPGHPNQPQHF
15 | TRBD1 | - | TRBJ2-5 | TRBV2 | TGTGCCAGCAGTGAGGAGCAGGGGGCCGAGGAGACCCAGTACTTC | CASSEEQGAEETQYF
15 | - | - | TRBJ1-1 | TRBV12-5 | TGTGCTAGTGGTTTGGAGACAGTTATGAACACTGAAGCTTTCTTT | CASGLETVMNTEAFF
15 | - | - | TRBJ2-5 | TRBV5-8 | TGTGCCACGAAAGACTCCGGCACCCCACAAGAGACCCAGTACTTC | CATKDSGTPQETQYF
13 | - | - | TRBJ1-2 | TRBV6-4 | TGTGCCAGCAGTGACACCCAGGGGCGAGGCTACACCTTC | CASSDTQGRGYTF
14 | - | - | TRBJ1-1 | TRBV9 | TGTGCCAGCAGCGTGACCAGGGTTAGCACTGAAGCTTTCTTT | CASSVTRVSTEAFF
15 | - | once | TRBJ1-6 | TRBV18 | TGTGCCAGCTCACCACCCCCAGGGCAGGGTTCACCCCTCCACTTT | CASSPPPGQGSPLHF
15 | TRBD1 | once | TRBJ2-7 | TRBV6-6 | TGTGCCAGCAGGCCACCCGGGACAGGGGTGAGTGAGCAGTACTTC | CASRPPGTGVSEQYF
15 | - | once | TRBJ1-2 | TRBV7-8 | TGTGCCAGCAGCTCAGTCCAGGGGAGAGGCTATGGCTACACCTTC | CASSSVQGRGYGYTF
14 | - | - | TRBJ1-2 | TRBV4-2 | TGTGCCAGCAGCCAAGATCGGAGGGGTGATGGCTACACCTTC | CASSQDRRGDGYTF
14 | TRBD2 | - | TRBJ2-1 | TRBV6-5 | TGTGCCAGCAGGCTTAGCGGGGGGGCCGCTGAGCAGTTCTTC | CASRLSGGAAEQFF
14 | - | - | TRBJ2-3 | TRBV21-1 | TGTGCCAGCTCCCCGGGGGGGATCACAGATACGCAGTATTTT | CASSPGGITDTQYF
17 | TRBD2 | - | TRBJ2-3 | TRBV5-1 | TGCGCCAGCAGCTTGGGCGGAGCGGGGGGGCAATCAGATACGCAGTATTTT | CASSLGGAGGQSDTQYF
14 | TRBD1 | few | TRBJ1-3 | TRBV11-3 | TGTGCCAGCAGCTCGACAGGGGTTGGAAACACCATATATTTT | CASSSTGVGNTIYF
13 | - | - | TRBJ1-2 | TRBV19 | TGTGCCAGTAGTAGGGAGGTCGGATATGGCTACACCTTC | CASSREVGYGYTF
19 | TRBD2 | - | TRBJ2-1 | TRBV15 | TGTGCCACCAGCTCCCGCGGGGGACTAGCGGGGAGCTCCTACAATGAGCAGTTCTTC | CATSSRGGLAGSSYNEQFF
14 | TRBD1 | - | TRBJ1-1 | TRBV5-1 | TGCGCCAGCAGGCGTGGGCAGGGGGGTACTGAAGCTTTCTTT | CASRRGQGGTEAFF
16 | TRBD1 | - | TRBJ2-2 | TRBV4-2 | TGTGCCAGCAGCCAAGACTGGGGGACAGGGCCCGGGGAGCTGTTTTTT | CASSQDWGTGPGELFF
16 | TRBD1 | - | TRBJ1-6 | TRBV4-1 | TGCGCCAGCAGCCAAGACGGGACAGTTTATAATTCACCCCTCCACTTT | CASSQDGTVYNSPLHF
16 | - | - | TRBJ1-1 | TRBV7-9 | TGTGCCAGCAGCTTAAGTATGGGCGTGGGAGGGACTGAAGCTTTCTTT | CASSLSMGVGGTEAFF
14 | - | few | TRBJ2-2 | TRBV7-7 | TGTGCTAGCAGGGCACAGGCGAACACCGGGGAGCTGTTTTTT | CASRAQANTGELFF
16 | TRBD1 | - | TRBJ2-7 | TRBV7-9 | TGTGCCAGCAGCTTAGAGGTAGGGGGCGCCTCCTACGAGCAGTACTTC | CASSLEVGGASYEQYF
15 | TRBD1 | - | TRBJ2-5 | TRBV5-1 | TGCGCCAGCAGTAAGAACCCGGGACAGAAAGAGACCCAGTACTTC | CASSKNPGQKETQYF
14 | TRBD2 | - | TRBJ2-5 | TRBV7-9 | TGTGCCAGCAGCTCCGTAGCGGGGGAAGAGACCCAGTACTTC | CASSSVAGEETQYF
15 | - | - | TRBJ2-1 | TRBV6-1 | TGTGCCAGCAGTGAAGGACAGGTCGGGGGGAATGAGCAGTTCTTC | CASSEGQVGGNEQFF
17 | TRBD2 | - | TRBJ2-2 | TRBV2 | TGTGCCAGCAAAAAACTAGCGGGGCTCACGAACACCGGGGAGCTGTTTTTT | CASKKLAGLTNTGELFF
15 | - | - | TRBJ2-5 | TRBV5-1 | TGCGCCAGCAGCTTGGCAGGGGGGAGGCAAGAGACCCAGTACTTC | CASSLAGGRQETQYF
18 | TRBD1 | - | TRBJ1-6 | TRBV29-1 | TGCAGCGTTGAAGAAGTTTCCTTGGCAGGGGGTCCAAATTCACCCCTCCACTTT | CSVEEVSLAGGPNSPLHF
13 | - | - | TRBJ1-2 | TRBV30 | TGTGCCTGGGGTCCCCCTATCGGGAATGGCTACACCTTC | CAWGPPIGNGYTF
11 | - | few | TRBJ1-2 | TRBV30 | TGTGCCTGGAGTTCAGGGGTTGGCTACACCTTC | CAWSSGVGYTF
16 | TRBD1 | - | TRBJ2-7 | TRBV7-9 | TGTGCCAGCAGCTTAGCGACAGGGCAGAACTCCTACGAGCAGTACTTC | CASSLATGQNSYEQYF
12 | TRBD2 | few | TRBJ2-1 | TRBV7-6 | TGTGCCAGCTTCTCGGGGGGCAATGAGCAGTTCTTC | CASFSGGNEQFF
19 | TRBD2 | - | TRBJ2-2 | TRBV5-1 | TGCGCCAGCAGCGCCCCGACGACTAGCGGGACCCCGCGCACCGGGGAGCTGTTTTTT | CASSAPTTSGTPRTGELFF
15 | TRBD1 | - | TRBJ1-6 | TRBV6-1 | TGTGCCAGCAGGGAGGACAGGGGGCAGAATTCACCCCTCCACTTT | CASREDRGQNSPLHF
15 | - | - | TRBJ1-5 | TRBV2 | TGTGCCAGCAGTGAAGGGGGGGTCGGCAATCAGCCCCAGCATTTT | CASSEGGVGNQPQHF
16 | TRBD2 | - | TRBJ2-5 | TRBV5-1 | TGCGCCAGCAGCTTGGTTGGAGCGGGGGGGCAAGAGACCCAGTACTTC | CASSLVGAGGQETQYF
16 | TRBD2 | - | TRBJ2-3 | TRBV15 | TGTGCCACCAGCAGCCCGTCTCGCGGGGGTGGAGATACGCAGTATTTT | CATSSPSRGGGDTQYF
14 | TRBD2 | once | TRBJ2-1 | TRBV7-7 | TGTGCTAGCAGTTATAGCGGGGGGAGGGATGAGCAGTTCTTC | CASSYSGGRDEQFF